The 7 T cell receptor beta chains listed next were all sequenced from one sample in a study of post-analysis software for immune sequencing data. Study-level points and caveats: Relative to controls, patients had 5 or 6 TRBV segments at higher frequency, with TRBV5-6, TRBV5-1 and TRBV20-1 among these.

TCR beta cDNA libraries had unique molecular identifiers. TCRdb reprocessed the PCR reads via MiXCR and lists one record per CDR3 protein. This table holds about 540,000 distinct CDR3 sequences, roughly 34% found once. These receptors have no known antigen. The sample was blood. Every receptor here comes from a girl aged 2-17 years with multiple sclerosis.

This clonotype was observed many times. The J gene is TRBJ1-2, the V gene TRBV7-3; D might be TRBD1 (5 bases). Deletions cut 3 bases from V and 8 bases from J, with 13 bases between. CDR1 is SGHTA and CDR2 is FQGTGA in the germline V gene. This CDR3 is 13 amino acids long. In nucleotides, the CDR3 is TGTGCCAGCAGCTTTGAACAACGGGGCGGCTACACCTTC. Its protein product is CASSFEQRGGYTF.

The gene calls are TRBV12-3 or TRBV12-4 and TRBJ1-1; D gene unclear. Deletions cut 7 bases from V and 1 base from J, with 7 bases between. There are 12 residues in the CDR3. In DNA, the CDR3 is TGTGCCAGCACAAGGGAGAACACTGAAGCTTTCTTT. It codes for CASTRENTEAFF.

This clonotype was detected only a few times. The rearrangement joins TRBV13 to TRBJ2-3, with D perhaps TRBD1 or TRBD2 (6 bases each). V was pared by 3 bases and J by 1 base, with 14 bases between. Germline V lookup: CDR1 PRHDT, CDR2 FYEKMQ (reference sequence). The CDR3 sequence is 16 residues long. The CDR3 DNA follows: TGTGCCAGCAGCTTCCGTGGAGGGGGTCGCACAGATACGCAGTATTTT. Its protein is CASSFRGGGRTDTQYF.

This clonotype came up many times. This chain joins TRBV12-3 or TRBV12-4 and TRBJ1-4, with D unresolved. V was shortened by 9 bases and J by 0 bases, with 14 bases between the two germline ends. CDR3 length equals 15 residues. CDR3 amino acids: CASSARWSTNEKLFF. As DNA, the CDR3 is TGTGCCAGTTCTGCTCGCTGGTCAACTAATGAAAAACTGTTTTTT.

The gene calls are TRBV12-5 and TRBJ1-1, with 8 positions matching TRBD1. Losses at the gene ends were 5 bases for V and 1 base for J; bases not matched to a gene: 9. Per the germline V gene, CDR1 is LGHNT and CDR2 is FRNRAP. CDR3 length: 16 residues. The DNA of the CDR3 is TGTGCTAGTGGTACCGACAGGGGCTTTGGGAACACTGAAGCTTTCTTT. Protein product: CASGTDRGFGNTEAFF.

This clonotype was seen many times. The chain carries TRBV2 and TRBJ1-6, with 9 bases identical to TRBD1. Germline loops: CDR1 SNHLY, CDR2 FYNNEI. J gave up 7 bases and V 7 bases, and 2 bases lay outside the gene matches. The CDR3 totals 13 residues. Here the CDR3 DNA reads TGTGCCAGCACGGGACAGGGAAATTCACCCCTCCACTTT. The encoded protein is CASTGQGNSPLHF.

The V and J genes are TRBV5-1 and TRBJ2-5, with D hard to call. The germline CDR1 and CDR2 sequences are SGHRS and YFSETQ. Trimming took off 2 bases at V and 4 bases at J, with 21 bases between the two ends. The CDR3 runs 17 residues. Here the CDR3 DNA reads TGCGCCAGCAGCTTCTTGTGGGCAGGCTTGTCCGGAGAGACCCAGTACTTC. Protein sequence: CASSFLWAGLSGETQYF.